Below are 31 T cell receptor beta chains sequenced from a single sample in a study of blood T cell repertoires in COVID-19 (dated by TCRdb to 2020 to 2021). Receptors were amplified or captured by the immunoSEQ multiplex PCR assay. Drawn from immuneACCESS, this table holds only the in-frame rearrangements with V and J called that TCRdb kept. Clones are partly lost; checked studies trace under half to an unresolved V gene and leave the rest unexplained. In all, the sample holds some 270,000 clones, and approximately 84% of those were seen once. Of the sample, approximately 15% is held by the ten largest clones. What was sequenced was peripheral blood. The receptors come from a person aged 70 to 85 with COVID-19, enrolled during active disease.

The V and J genes are TRBV24-1 and TRBJ2-7, with D tentatively TRBD2 (6 bases). The ends were cut back, 0 bases at V and 5 bases at J, with 7 bases in the middle. CDR3 length: 13 amino acids. Germline-derived CDR1 and CDR2 are KGHDR and SFDVKD. CDR3 sequence: CATSDLVADEQYF. The CDR3 DNA reads TGTGCCACCAGTGATTTGGTAGCGGACGAGCAGTACTTC.

The chain couples TRBV4-2 to TRBJ1-3; D unclear. Per the germline V gene, CDR1 is LGHNA and CDR2 is YNFKEQ. The CDR3 loop spans 16 amino acids. V was shortened by 0 bases and J by 1 base, with 10 bases between the two germline ends. CDR3 residues: CASSQDYGGSGNTIYF. The CDR3 DNA reads TGTGCCAGCAGCCAAGATTATGGCGGGTCTGGAAACACCATATATTTT.

DNA of the CDR3: TGCGCCAGCAGCTTGAGGGAGCGACGACGGAACACAGATACGCAGTATTTT. Translating gives CASSLRERRRNTDTQYF. The chain carries TRBV5-1 and TRBJ2-3, with D possibly matching TRBD2 (5 bases). Germline-derived CDR1 and CDR2 are SGHRS and YFSETQ. This CDR3 is built from 17 residues. V was cut by 1 base and J by 2 bases, with 17 bases left in between.

V gene TRBV7-9 combines with J gene TRBJ2-5; TRBD2 agrees at 8 bases. In germline, CDR1 is SEHNR, CDR2 FQNEAQ (reference sequence). V was pared by 5 bases and J by 4 bases, with 9 bases of the junction left unmatched. This CDR3 is built from 15 residues. The CDR3 DNA reads as TGTGCCAGCAGCCCATCGGGAGGGGCAGGAGAGACCCAGTACTTC. Its protein is CASSPSGGAGETQYF.

The V call is TRBV7-9, the J call TRBJ2-3; 13 bases are shared with TRBD2. This CDR3 contains 16 residues. The germline V gene encodes CDR1 SEHNR and CDR2 FQNEAQ (reference sequence). V lost 4 bases, J lost 6 bases, and 7 bases stayed unmatched. Here the CDR3 reads CASSSGLAGASDTQYF. The CDR3, as DNA: TGTGCCAGCAGCTCAGGACTAGCGGGAGCTTCTGATACGCAGTATTTT.

J is TRBJ2-7 and V is TRBV11-1, with D possibly TRBD1 on 5 matching bases. This CDR3 contains 15 residues. The V end lost 8 bases, the J end lost 6 bases, and 23 bases lay between the germline ends. The germline gives CDR1 SGHAT, CDR2 FQDESV (reference sequence). DNA of the CDR3: TGTGCCAGCTCCTTGGTGCTTGGGGCTAGTCGCGAGCAGTACTTC. Translation gives CASSLVLGASREQYF.

The chain recombines TRBV19 with TRBJ2-2; a possible D gene is TRBD1 (7 bases). This CDR3 region has 16 residues. V lost 6 bases, J lost 0 bases, and 14 bases lay in between. The V gene's germline CDR1 is LNHDA and CDR2 SQIVND (reference sequence). CDR3 sequence: CASRNQGGPNTGELFF. The CDR3 bases are TGTGCCAGTAGGAACCAGGGGGGACCGAACACCGGGGAGCTGTTTTTT.

The chain combines TRBV20-1 with TRBJ1-2, with a weak D call TRBD1 (5 bases). Germline-derived CDR1 and CDR2 are DFQATT and SNEGSKA (reference sequence). V was cut by 5 bases and J by 8 bases, with 12 bases left in between. This CDR3 has 11 residues. The DNA of the CDR3 is TGCAGTGCTGCGGGGCGGAGGGGCTACACCTTC. Its protein product is CSAAGRRGYTF.

J is TRBJ2-3 and V is TRBV19, with 9 bases aligning to TRBD2. V lost 0 bases, J lost 8 bases, and 9 bases stayed unmatched. The CDR3 contains 16 residues. Germline-derived CDR1 and CDR2 are LNHDA and SQIVND (reference sequence). Here the CDR3 DNA reads TGTGCCAGTAGTATAGATCTAGCGGGGCCCCAAGGTACGCAGTATTTT. As protein: CASSIDLAGPQGTQYF.

The J gene is TRBJ2-2, the V gene TRBV27; TRBD2 matches 8 bases. Germline lookup yields CDR1 MNHEY and CDR2 SMNVEV (reference sequence). V was clipped by 2 bases and J by 3 bases; unmatched bases: 5. This CDR3 comprises 16 residues. CDR3 sequence (DNA): TGTGCCAGCAGTTTACAGGCGGGAGGAGACACCGGGGAGCTGTTTTTT. This gives the protein CASSLQAGGDTGELFF.

This clone was recorded only once. The V gene is TRBV6-5, the J gene TRBJ2-4, with 9 bases identical to TRBD1. Germline V CDR1 and CDR2: MNHEY, SVGAGI. The CDR3 has 13 amino acids. V shed 6 bases, J shed 9 bases, and the junction held 6 bases outside the gene matches. CDR3 sequence (DNA): TGTGCCAGCAGCGGGGGACAGGGTGCCATTCAGTACTTC. Translating it yields CASSGGQGAIQYF.

The rearrangement uses TRBV19 and TRBJ2-7; no clear D gene. Germline V gene data show CDR1 as LNHDA and CDR2 as SQIVND (reference sequence). The ends were cut back, 6 bases at V and 0 bases at J, with 15 bases in the middle. The CDR3 contains 15 residues. The CDR3 bases are TGTGCCAGTAGCTCGCAAGCCGCCACCTCCTACGAGCAGTACTTC. Translation: CASSSQAATSYEQYF.

The V gene is TRBV14, the J gene TRBJ1-4, with 7 bases fitting TRBD1. The CDR3 loop spans 14 amino acids. Trimming removed 2 bases from V and 5 bases from J; junction bases left unmatched: 2. The germline CDR1 and CDR2 sequences are SGHDN and FVKESK. The CDR3: CASSQTGVNEKLFF. The CDR3, as DNA: TGTGCCAGCAGCCAAACAGGGGTCAATGAAAAACTGTTTTTT.

This clone has a handful of counts. This chain connects TRBV11-3 to TRBJ2-2; D is perhaps TRBD2 (6 bases). Trimming took 4 bases from V and 7 from J, leaving 13 bases between them. The CDR3 spans 14 residues. The germline gives CDR1 SGHNT, CDR2 YENEEA. CDR3 protein: CASSSRRGGGELFF. The DNA of the CDR3 is TGTGCCAGCAGCTCGCGCCGGGGAGGCGGGGAGCTGTTTTTT.

Written as DNA, the CDR3 is TGTGCCAGCTCCCTGGGACTAGCGGGAGGCGGGCAGCAGTTCTTC. Translating gives CASSLGLAGGGQQFF. The J gene is TRBJ2-1, the V gene TRBV14, with 15 bases that match TRBD2. The CDR3 has 15 amino acids. The germline V gene has CDR1 SGHDN and CDR2 FVKESK. V lost 8 bases and J lost 11; bases outside the gene matches: 10.

This clone was counted a few times. The chain couples TRBV7-2 to TRBJ2-5, with 7 nucleotides matching TRBD2. J was trimmed by 2 bases and V by 3 bases; bases with no gene match: 0. This CDR3 has 13 residues. Germline lookup yields CDR1 SGHTA and CDR2 FQGNSA. The CDR3 sequence is CASSFSGQETQYF. The DNA of the CDR3 is TGTGCCAGCAGCTTTAGCGGGCAAGAGACCCAGTACTTC. The whole variable domain, filled in from reference TRBV7-2 and TRBJ2-5, reads GAGVSQSPSNKVTEKGKDVELRCDPISGHTALYWYRQSLGQGLEFLIYFQGNSAPDKSGLPSDRFSAERTGGSVSTLTIQRTQQEDSAVYLCASSFSGQETQYFGPGTRLLVL.

This chain uses TRBV6-2 or TRBV6-3 with TRBJ1-2, with D possibly matching TRBD1 (5 bases). Germline CDR1 reads MNHEY; CDR2 reads SVGEGT. CDR3 length: 15 amino acids. V was cut by 4 bases and J by 4 bases, with 16 bases left in between. The CDR3 nucleotides read TGTGCCAGCAGTTCATCGCGGGGCCGGAGCTATGGCTACACCTTC. Its protein product is CASSSSRGRSYGYTF.

V and J are TRBV6-5 and TRBJ2-3; TRBD1 agrees at 8 bases. CDR3 length equals 14 residues. Trimming cost V 5 bases and J 1 base; bases outside gene matches: 2. In germline, CDR1 is MNHEY, CDR2 SVGAGI. Here the CDR3 DNA reads TGTGCCAGCAGTCAGACAGGGGGCACAGATACGCAGTATTTT. This sequence encodes CASSQTGGTDTQYF.

The V and J genes are TRBV3-1 (or the pseudogene TRBV3-2) and TRBJ1-3, with D maybe TRBD1 (5 bases). The CDR3 is made up of 16 amino acids. Germline V gives CDR1 LGHDT, CDR2 YNNKEL (reference sequence). V was cut by 1 base and J by 0 bases, with 10 bases left in between. For the CDR3, the DNA is TGTGCCAGCAGCCAAGGCAGGGACTTCTCTGGAAACACCATATATTTT. Residues: CASSQGRDFSGNTIYF.

A note on this clone: The same CDR3 arises from other DNA sequences in this sample as well. The chain employs TRBV19 and TRBJ2-1; 9 bases map to TRBD2. CDR3 length equals 14 residues. V was clipped by 7 bases and J by 0 bases; unmatched bases: 1. The germline V gene has CDR1 LNHDA and CDR2 SQIVND (reference sequence). CDR3 in DNA: TGTGCCAGTAATAGCGGGAGCTCCTACAATGAGCAGTTCTTC. Translation: CASNSGSSYNEQFF.

The gene calls are TRBV7-3 and TRBJ2-6, with D uncertain. CDR1 SGHTA and CDR2 FQGTGA come from the germline V gene. The CDR3 covers 16 residues. Trimming took off 5 bases at V and 0 bases at J, with 11 bases between the two ends. The CDR3 reads CASSLTASSGANVLTF. Here the CDR3 DNA reads TGTGCCAGCAGCCTCACAGCCAGCTCTGGGGCCAACGTCCTGACTTTC. The variable domain in full, completed from reference TRBV7-3 and TRBJ2-6, reads GAGVSQTPSNKVTEKGKYVELRCDPISGHTALYWYRQSLGQGPEFLIYFQGTGAADDSGLPNDRFFAVRPEGSVSTLKIQRTERGDSAVYLCASSLTASSGANVLTFGAGSRLTVL.

Remarks on this clone: Other DNA sequences in the sample encode the same CDR3. The rearrangement links TRBV7-2 to TRBJ1-5, with a possible D match to TRBD1 (6 bases). The germline V gene encodes CDR1 SGHTA and CDR2 FQGNSA. V was pared by 1 base and J by 1 base, with 8 bases between. CDR3 length: 15 amino acids. The CDR3 bases are TGTGCCAGCAGCTTAGTACAGGGAAGCAATCAGCCCCAGCATTTT. This codes for CASSLVQGSNQPQHF.

The rearrangement uses TRBV28 and TRBJ2-3; 11 bases match TRBD2. Germline trimming cut 1 base from V and 3 bases from J; bases unmatched to any gene: 3. This CDR3 contains 16 residues. Germline assignment: CDR1 MDHEN and CDR2 SYDVKM. As DNA, the CDR3 is TGTGCCAGCAGTTTATTTAGCGGGAGGGGGACAGATACGCAGTATTTT. Translating it yields CASSLFSGRGTDTQYF.

J is TRBJ2-1 and V is TRBV11-2; 8 nucleotides agree with TRBD2. Germline V gene lookup returns CDR1 SGHAT and CDR2 FQNNGV. The junction had 16 bases not matched to a gene; V was cut back by 3 bases and J by 6 bases. The CDR3 length is 18 residues. Here the CDR3 DNA reads TGTGCCAGCAGCTTCCGGTTTGGGGGAGCGGGAGTAGTCAATGAGCAGTTCTTC. Protein product: CASSFRFGGAGVVNEQFF. The entire variable domain, with the rest obtained from reference TRBV11-2 and TRBJ2-1, is as follows: EAGVAQSPRYKIIEKRQSVAFWCNPISGHATLYWYQQILGQGPKLLIQFQNNGVVDDSQLPKDRFSAERLKGVDSTLKIQPAKLEDSAVYLCASSFRFGGAGVVNEQFFGPGTRLTVL.

This chain connects TRBV28 to TRBJ2-1, with 11 bases identical to TRBD2. The CDR3 contains 13 residues. CDR1 and CDR2 from the germline V gene are MDHEN and SYDVKM. Germline trimming cut 8 bases from V and 3 bases from J; bases unmatched to any gene: 0. The CDR3 reads CASGLAGYNEQFF. The CDR3 DNA follows: TGTGCCAGCGGACTAGCGGGCTACAATGAGCAGTTCTTC.

J is TRBJ2-3 and V is TRBV10-3; 9 bases map to TRBD1. CDR3 length: 14 residues. CDR1 and CDR2 from the germline V gene are ENHRY and SYGVKD. Unmatched junction bases numbered 4, after V lost 3 bases and J lost 6 bases. CDR3 DNA: TGTGCCATCAGTGATGGACAGGGGAGGGATACGCAGTATTTT. Residues: CAISDGQGRDTQYF.

This chain links TRBV25-1 with TRBJ1-2; the D is unclear. The germline V gene has CDR1 MGHDK and CDR2 SYGVNS. Between the trimmed V and J ends, which lost 5 bases and 3 bases, there was a span of 16 bases. The CDR3 totals 15 residues. CDR3 protein: CASSPTDKVDYGYTF. CDR3 coding DNA: TGTGCCAGCAGTCCGACCGACAAGGTAGACTATGGCTACACCTTC.

The rearrangement links TRBV7-9 to TRBJ2-4, with 7 bases lining up with TRBD2. Trimming removed 5 bases from V and 5 bases from J; junction bases left unmatched: 9. Germline V gene lookup returns CDR1 SEHNR and CDR2 FQNEAQ (reference sequence). The CDR3 has 15 residues. In nucleotides, the CDR3 is TGTGCCAGCAGCCCAGGTTGGGCGGGAGAAAACATTCAGTACTTC. Translated: CASSPGWAGENIQYF.

The V gene is TRBV9, the J gene TRBJ2-2; D may be TRBD2 (6 bases). Trimming pared 6 bases from V and 3 bases from J, leaving 18 bases between. The CDR3 has 16 amino acids. CDR1 is SGDLS and CDR2 is YYNGEE in the germline V gene. CDR3 sequence (DNA): TGTGCCAGCACCACTAGTGCAGGAGGGGACACCGGGGAGCTGTTTTTT. It encodes CASTTSAGGDTGELFF.

The chain couples TRBV19 to TRBJ1-3, with D unresolved. V lost 3 bases, J lost 2 bases, and 8 bases lay in between. CDR3 length: 14 residues. From germline, CDR1 is LNHDA and CDR2 SQIVND (reference sequence). Written as DNA, the CDR3 is TGTGCCAGTAGTATCATGAGCCCTGGAAACACCATATATTTT. This gives the protein CASSIMSPGNTIYF.

The genes are TRBV5-1 and TRBJ2-7; 7 nucleotides line up with TRBD1. The CDR3 has 13 residues. V shed 3 bases and J 5 bases; nucleotides not matched to a gene: 5. CDR1 is SGHRS, CDR2 YFSETQ, per germline. CDR3 sequence (DNA): TGCGCCAGCAGCTCCGACAGGGAGAACGAGCAGTACTTC. It yields the protein CASSSDRENEQYF.